A selection of T cell receptor beta chains follows, all from one sample in a study of blood T cell repertoires in COVID-19. This table comes from immunoSEQ multiplex PCR, and its TCRdb copy is limited to in-frame clones, with some not included. This sample has about 81,000 clones, with 90% to 95% found just once. The specimen was peripheral blood. These receptor sequences come from a woman aged 45 to 65 in a cohort sampled during active COVID-19. The CDR3 runs from the conserved cysteine through the conserved F or W. Fields, in order: CDR3 DNA, CDR3 protein, D gene, V gene, J gene, clone size. A D gene is named only where the DNA matches it firmly. Only part of the rows carry a size: once, few, many, or a class if the clone is expanded.

CDR3nt: TGCGCCAGCAGCCAGTCCCGGACAGGGAATGAAAAACTGTTTTTT
CDR3aa: CASSQSRTGNEKLFF
d_gene: TRBD1
v_gene: TRBV4-1
j_gene: TRBJ1-4
abundance: -

CDR3nt: TGCGCCAGCAGCCCAAGCGGGAGCTCCTACGAGCAGTACTTC
CDR3aa: CASSPSGSSYEQYF
d_gene: TRBD2
v_gene: TRBV5-1
j_gene: TRBJ2-7
abundance: -

CDR3nt: TGCGCCAGCAGCAGAGGGACAGGCTCACCCCTCCACTTT
CDR3aa: CASSRGTGSPLHF
d_gene: TRBD1
v_gene: TRBV5-1
j_gene: TRBJ1-6
abundance: -

CDR3nt: TGTGCCAGCAGCTCAATAGGGACACCTGGAAACACCATATATTTT
CDR3aa: CASSSIGTPGNTIYF
d_gene: -
v_gene: TRBV7-2
j_gene: TRBJ1-3
abundance: few

CDR3nt: TGTGCCAGTAGTATAGATAAGACTAGCGGGGGAGTATTCTACGAGCAGTACTTC
CDR3aa: CASSIDKTSGGVFYEQYF
d_gene: TRBD2
v_gene: TRBV19
j_gene: TRBJ2-7
abundance: -

CDR3nt: TGTGCCAGCAGTGCATCGGCTAACTATGGCTACACCTTC
CDR3aa: CASSASANYGYTF
d_gene: -
v_gene: TRBV27
j_gene: TRBJ1-2
abundance: -

CDR3nt: TGTGCCAGCAGCTTAGTATTGGGGGGCGGGAGGCCGTGGGAGACCCAGTACTTC
CDR3aa: CASSLVLGGGRPWETQYF
d_gene: TRBD2
v_gene: TRBV11-2
j_gene: TRBJ2-5
abundance: -

CDR3nt: TGTGCCAGCAGGACTAGCGGGGGTTCCTACGAGCAGTACTTC
CDR3aa: CASRTSGGSYEQYF
d_gene: TRBD2
v_gene: TRBV3-1/TRBV3-2
j_gene: TRBJ2-7
abundance: -

CDR3nt: TGTGCCAGCTCACCTAGGAACAGGCAGGATGGCTACACCTTC
CDR3aa: CASSPRNRQDGYTF
d_gene: -
v_gene: TRBV18
j_gene: TRBJ1-2
abundance: -

CDR3nt: TGTGCCAGCAGCCTTCGGACTGATTATGGCTACACCTTC
CDR3aa: CASSLRTDYGYTF
d_gene: -
v_gene: TRBV7-9
j_gene: TRBJ1-2
abundance: -

CDR3nt: TGCGCCAGCAGCCCCGGGGGATCCGGGACAGGGGGCACCGGGGAGCTGTTTTTT
CDR3aa: CASSPGGSGTGGTGELFF
d_gene: TRBD1
v_gene: TRBV5-1
j_gene: TRBJ2-2
abundance: -

CDR3nt: TGTGCCAGCAGTTTATCCGGGACAGGGCAAAACGAGCAGTACTTC
CDR3aa: CASSLSGTGQNEQYF
d_gene: TRBD1
v_gene: TRBV28
j_gene: TRBJ2-7
abundance: -

CDR3nt: TGCGCCAGCAGCCAAGACAGGGTGAACACTGAAGCTTTCTTT
CDR3aa: CASSQDRVNTEAFF
d_gene: -
v_gene: TRBV4-1
j_gene: TRBJ1-1
abundance: few

CDR3nt: TGTGCCAACGCAGCGACAAGGACAGGGAAACACAATGAGCAGTTCTTC
CDR3aa: CANAATRTGKHNEQFF
d_gene: -
v_gene: TRBV21-1
j_gene: TRBJ2-1
abundance: -

CDR3nt: TGCGCCAGCAGCCAGGGGGGCAGGGGGCAAATCGGGAACACTGAAGCTTTCTTT
CDR3aa: CASSQGGRGQIGNTEAFF
d_gene: TRBD1
v_gene: TRBV4-1
j_gene: TRBJ1-1
abundance: -

CDR3nt: TGTGCCAGTAGTATTGGACGACAGGGGGCGCGGGGGATGAACACTGAAGCTTTCTTT
CDR3aa: CASSIGRQGARGMNTEAFF
d_gene: TRBD1
v_gene: TRBV19
j_gene: TRBJ1-1
abundance: -

CDR3nt: TGTGCCAGCAGTTTTTATTTTCAGCAAGAGACCCAGTACTTC
CDR3aa: CASSFYFQQETQYF
d_gene: -
v_gene: TRBV28
j_gene: TRBJ2-5
abundance: few

CDR3nt: TGTGCCAGCAGCCAACCCGGGACAGGGCAATACGAGCAGTACTTC
CDR3aa: CASSQPGTGQYEQYF
d_gene: TRBD1
v_gene: TRBV28
j_gene: TRBJ2-7
abundance: -

CDR3nt: TGTGCCAGCAGCCCCACGGGGTGGTCTTATACGCAGTATTTT
CDR3aa: CASSPTGWSYTQYF
d_gene: -
v_gene: TRBV3-1/TRBV3-2
j_gene: TRBJ2-3
abundance: -

CDR3nt: TGTGCCAGCAGTTACTCGAGCACTAGGCTTCTGGAGACCCAGTACTTC
CDR3aa: CASSYSSTRLLETQYF
d_gene: -
v_gene: TRBV6-5
j_gene: TRBJ2-5
abundance: once

CDR3nt: TGTGCCACCAGTGGCGGGACAGGGTTTAGCAATCAGCCCCAGCATTTT
CDR3aa: CATSGGTGFSNQPQHF
d_gene: TRBD1
v_gene: TRBV24-1
j_gene: TRBJ1-5
abundance: -

CDR3nt: TGTGCCAGCAGCGTACAGGGGGGGTTGGCCGGAAACACCATATATTTT
CDR3aa: CASSVQGGLAGNTIYF
d_gene: TRBD1
v_gene: TRBV6-6
j_gene: TRBJ1-3
abundance: -

CDR3nt: TGCGCCAGCAGCCTGGACTTCAATCAGCCCCAGCATTTT
CDR3aa: CASSLDFNQPQHF
d_gene: -
v_gene: TRBV4-1
j_gene: TRBJ1-5
abundance: -

CDR3nt: TGTGCCAGCAGCCAACCCACAGGGAACACTGAAGCTTTCTTT
CDR3aa: CASSQPTGNTEAFF
d_gene: -
v_gene: TRBV3-1/TRBV3-2
j_gene: TRBJ1-1
abundance: -

CDR3nt: TGTGCCAGTAGTATAGATCTCGGGACAGGGAGTGAAAAACTGTTTTTT
CDR3aa: CASSIDLGTGSEKLFF
d_gene: TRBD1
v_gene: TRBV19
j_gene: TRBJ1-4
abundance: -

CDR3nt: TGTGCCAGCAGTCTGGGAGCGGGACTCTACGAGCAGTACTTC
CDR3aa: CASSLGAGLYEQYF
d_gene: TRBD2
v_gene: TRBV28
j_gene: TRBJ2-7
abundance: -

CDR3nt: TGTGCCACCAGCAGAAACAGGGGGCGAGAGACCCAGTACTTC
CDR3aa: CATSRNRGRETQYF
d_gene: TRBD1
v_gene: TRBV15
j_gene: TRBJ2-5
abundance: once

CDR3nt: TGTGCCAGCAGCAAGACAGGACTGGAGACCCAGTACTTC
CDR3aa: CASSKTGLETQYF
d_gene: -
v_gene: TRBV7-6
j_gene: TRBJ2-5
abundance: -

CDR3nt: TGTGCCACCAGCAGAGATAGGGTCGGAGGGATCGAGACCCAGTACTTC
CDR3aa: CATSRDRVGGIETQYF
d_gene: -
v_gene: TRBV15
j_gene: TRBJ2-5
abundance: -

CDR3nt: TGTGCCACCAGTGATATACCCCCCGGGACAGGGGCAGATACGCAGTATTTT
CDR3aa: CATSDIPPGTGADTQYF
d_gene: TRBD1
v_gene: TRBV24-1
j_gene: TRBJ2-3
abundance: -

CDR3nt: TGTGCCAGCAGCTTCGGGCCTGGGACTAGCGGGGTATCTAGCACAGATACGCAGTATTTT
CDR3aa: CASSFGPGTSGVSSTDTQYF
d_gene: TRBD2
v_gene: TRBV7-3
j_gene: TRBJ2-3
abundance: -

CDR3nt: TGTGCCAGCAGCTTCGGGACAGCTTCACCCCTCCACTTT
CDR3aa: CASSFGTASPLHF
d_gene: TRBD1
v_gene: TRBV7-2
j_gene: TRBJ1-6
abundance: -

CDR3nt: TGTGCCAGCAGTTTAGACGGGACAGGGGTCGGAAAACTGTTTTTT
CDR3aa: CASSLDGTGVGKLFF
d_gene: TRBD1
v_gene: TRBV27
j_gene: TRBJ1-4
abundance: -

CDR3nt: TGTGCCAGCAGTTCGGGTTCAACTAATGAAAAACTGTTTTTT
CDR3aa: CASSSGSTNEKLFF
d_gene: -
v_gene: TRBV28
j_gene: TRBJ1-4
abundance: -

CDR3nt: TGTGCCAGCAGTGATGTGGCGGTGGGGGGGACTGGAGCTTTCTTT
CDR3aa: CASSDVAVGGTGAFF
d_gene: -
v_gene: TRBV6-1
j_gene: TRBJ1-1
abundance: -

CDR3nt: TGTGCCATCAGCGGCGGGAGCACAGATACGCAGTATTTT
CDR3aa: CAISGGSTDTQYF
d_gene: -
v_gene: TRBV10-3
j_gene: TRBJ2-3
abundance: once

CDR3nt: TGTGCCAGCAGTGAACGGTACAATGAGCAGTTCTTC
CDR3aa: CASSERYNEQFF
d_gene: -
v_gene: TRBV6-1
j_gene: TRBJ2-1
abundance: once

CDR3nt: TGTGCCAGCAGCTCCCCCCGGACGCCGGGAGTTGATGAAGCTTTCTTT
CDR3aa: CASSSPRTPGVDEAFF
d_gene: -
v_gene: TRBV7-2
j_gene: TRBJ1-1
abundance: -

CDR3nt: TGTGCCAGCAGACCACAGGGGGCGTGGGAGCAGTACTTC
CDR3aa: CASRPQGAWEQYF
d_gene: TRBD1
v_gene: TRBV6-5
j_gene: TRBJ2-7
abundance: -

CDR3nt: TGCGCCAGCAGCCAAGTCGCGGGACAGGGTTTGTACGAGCAGTACTTC
CDR3aa: CASSQVAGQGLYEQYF
d_gene: TRBD1
v_gene: TRBV4-1
j_gene: TRBJ2-7
abundance: -

CDR3nt: TGTGCCAGCAGTTTACGCGCAGCCAAGGCGGGGGCCAACACTGAAGCTTTCTTT
CDR3aa: CASSLRAAKAGANTEAFF
d_gene: -
v_gene: TRBV27
j_gene: TRBJ1-1
abundance: -

CDR3nt: TGTGCCAGCAGCGTACGCAGGGGCCGCGCCGGGGAGCTGTTTTTT
CDR3aa: CASSVRRGRAGELFF
d_gene: -
v_gene: TRBV11-1
j_gene: TRBJ2-2
abundance: -

CDR3nt: TGTGCCAGCAGTGAAGACAGGGAAGGGCAGCCCCAGCATTTT
CDR3aa: CASSEDREGQPQHF
d_gene: -
v_gene: TRBV2
j_gene: TRBJ1-5
abundance: -

CDR3nt: TGTGCCAGTAGTGCCCGGGGAGGCAGGGGGTATAATCAGCCCCAGCATTTT
CDR3aa: CASSARGGRGYNQPQHF
d_gene: TRBD1
v_gene: TRBV19
j_gene: TRBJ1-5
abundance: few

CDR3nt: TGCAGCGCCTCAGGGGCTGCGGAGACCCAGTACTTC
CDR3aa: CSASGAAETQYF
d_gene: -
v_gene: TRBV29-1
j_gene: TRBJ2-5
abundance: -

CDR3nt: TGTGCCAGCAGCCCAGGACAGTTCCGCACAGATACGCAGTATTTT
CDR3aa: CASSPGQFRTDTQYF
d_gene: -
v_gene: TRBV6-5
j_gene: TRBJ2-3
abundance: -

CDR3nt: TGTGCCAGCAGATCGTGGACAGACCGGGGCTACACCTTC
CDR3aa: CASRSWTDRGYTF
d_gene: -
v_gene: TRBV6-5
j_gene: TRBJ1-2
abundance: -

CDR3nt: TGTGCCAGTAGTATAGTGGGCCGGAGGGTCGCAGGGAACACTGAAGCTTTCTTT
CDR3aa: CASSIVGRRVAGNTEAFF
d_gene: -
v_gene: TRBV19
j_gene: TRBJ1-1
abundance: once

CDR3nt: TGCGCCAGCAGCCTTACCGCGACACCTTCGGACTATGGCTACACCTTC
CDR3aa: CASSLTATPSDYGYTF
d_gene: -
v_gene: TRBV5-1
j_gene: TRBJ1-2
abundance: -